This T cell receptor beta chain was profiled in a study of CD8+ T cells in alopecia areata (dated by TCRdb to about 2018). Turning to the overall study: Skin from C3H/HeJ donors with spontaneous alopecia (6-12 months old) was grafted onto female C3H/HeJ recipients aged roughly 7-11 weeks. High-throughput TCRbeta sequencing was used to examine T cell clonal expansion in alopecia areata in both the C3H/HeJ mouse model and human patients. RNA was extracted with the PAXgene miRNA kit for fixed scalp, the miRNeasy kit for PBMCs, and the RNeasy kit for mouse skin. On the human side, TCRbeta sequencing was run on scalp tissue and on sorted CD4+ and CD8+ peripheral blood T cells from healthy controls and from alopecia areata patients with either patchy or totalis/universalis disease. Clonality in the scalp was compared among normal scalp (n=4), patchy alopecia areata scalp (n=8), and alopecia totalis/universalis scalp (n=8). Amplification of TCRbeta CDR3 regions was done by immunoSEQ multiplex PCR using 35 Vbeta forward primers and 13 Jbeta reverse primers. Findings and caveats that apply to the study as a whole: Shared TCR sequences between patients were less evident than in mice, which may be partly attributable to HLA diversity in the patient population. Scalp TCR repertoire analysis is complicated because resident alphabeta T cells in normal human skin are also sequenced, whereas mouse skin is dominated by gammadelta T cells. Compared with normal scalp, lesional scalp, particularly in alopecia totalis/universalis, had higher clonality and more expanded CD8+ clones, which suggests antigenic drive.

Cells from mouse cutaneous lymph nodes were pooled, stained for CD4, CD8alpha, NKG2D, NKG2ACE and other markers, and then sorted on a BD Influx. Library construction relied on the immunoSEQ multiplex PCR assay. RNA was extracted from all samples and reverse transcribed into cDNA as template for TCR sequencing. First-strand cDNA was synthesized with SuperScript III using a 2:1 mix of oligo-dT and random hexamers. A synthetic immune receptor repertoire was used to gauge amplification bias, and whatever bias remained was removed computationally. Sequencing of the libraries was done on Illumina HiSeq with 60 bp reads that cover the CDR3, reading from J toward V. For the original study's pipeline: Raw reads were preprocessed to remove errors, and CDR3 was defined by IMGT conventions from the conserved cysteine to phenylalanine. Clonality was computed as 1 minus the Shannon entropy, with the entropy normalized by log2 of the number of productive unique TCRs. CD4 or CD8 identity of scalp clones was inferred by cross-referencing scalp TCRbeta sequences with sorted blood CD4 and CD8 repertoires. The clones in this table, taken by TCRdb from immuneACCESS, are in-frame only. Not every clone is retained; where verified, under half of the shortfall comes from an unresolved V gene, and the cause of the rest is unknown. The DNA gave D and trimming, while V, J and clone size come from that table. This sample has approximately 280,000 clones, none of them a singleton. The ten largest clonotypes hold approximately 1.2% of the sample.

The CDR3 contains 14 residues, cysteine and phenylalanine counted. The DNA shown is the part of the CDR3 that was read: 30 bases, in frame from base 1. Unmatched junction bases come to 5, with V trimmed by 5 bases and J by 3 bases. For CDR1 and CDR2, the germline V gene (reference sequence) lists FNHDT and SITEND. About this clone itself: Its antigen is unknown. Note that gene names and germline sequences for this receptor are mouse ones. Read sequence stops 4 residues before the CDR3 end, and the germline J gene provides the missing end.

Sequences were obtained from CD4+ T cells sorted from a lymph node. The chain is made from TRBV19 and TRBJ2-7, with 10 middle bases fitting TRBD2. This sequence originates from a C3H/HeJ mouse with alopecia areata. In terms of MHC, this strain is H2-k. CDR3 bases read: TGTGCCAGCAGAGCCGGGACTGGGGACTAT. Translated, it reads CASRAGTGDY. The whole CDR3 is CASRAGTGDYEQYF.